Presented here are 21 T cell receptor beta chains from one specimen sequenced in a study of blood T cell repertoires in COVID-19. TCRdb's table, derived via immunoSEQ multiplex PCR, lists solely in-frame clones and lacks some. The data contain 150,000 to 200,000 clones, more than 75% of them singletons. Sequencing was done on a sample of peripheral blood. These receptor sequences come from a man between 18 and 29 years old with active or convalescent COVID-19.

The chain has TRBV6-5 and TRBJ2-7; TRBD1 matches 7 bases. CDR1 and CDR2 (germline): MNHEY, SVGAGI. The CDR3 sequence is 15 residues long. V lost 7 bases, J lost 2 bases, and 11 bases stayed unmatched. CDR3 nucleotides: TGTGCCAGCATTTCTTTCGGGGACAGCCCCTACGAGCAGTACTTC. This gives the protein CASISFGDSPYEQYF.

The rearrangement uses TRBV6-4 and TRBJ2-2; 10 bases are a match to TRBD2. CDR1 is MRHNA and CDR2 is SNTAGT in the germline V gene. The CDR3 length is 18 residues. The J segment lost 1 base and the V segment lost 0 bases, leaving 5 bases of the junction unmatched. The CDR3 nucleotides are TGTGCCAGCAGTGACTCCGCGTGGACTAGCGGGAACACCGGGGAGCTGTTTTTT. It yields the protein CASSDSAWTSGNTGELFF.

The genes are TRBV11-2 and TRBJ1-2; TRBD1 agrees at 9 bases. CDR1 is SGHAT, CDR2 FQNNGV, per germline. The V segment lost 1 base and the J segment 2 bases; nucleotides outside the gene matches: 8. This CDR3 comprises 17 residues. The CDR3 sequence: CASSLVAGTGTNYGYTF. CDR3 bases: TGTGCCAGCAGCTTAGTGGCCGGGACAGGGACAAACTATGGCTACACCTTC.

The rearrangement uses TRBV30 and TRBJ1-2; TRBD1 matches 7 bases. The CDR3 contains 13 residues. The V gene's germline CDR1 is GTSNPN and CDR2 SVGIG (reference sequence). The V and J ends lost 5 bases and 2 bases, in that order; junction bases with no gene match: 5. The CDR3 spells CAWSQQGNYGYTF. The CDR3 region has the DNA TGTGCCTGGTCACAACAGGGGAACTATGGCTACACCTTC.

The chain carries TRBV6-2 or TRBV6-3 and TRBJ1-5; D ambiguous. From germline, CDR1 is MNHEY and CDR2 SVGEGT. The CDR3 totals 14 residues. Deletions cut 1 base from V and 1 base from J, with 5 bases between. The CDR3 nucleotides are TGTGCCAGCAGTTACTTGCAGAGCAATCAGCCCCAGCATTTT. Amino acid sequence: CASSYLQSNQPQHF.

The J gene is TRBJ2-3, the V gene TRBV4-2; D is perhaps TRBD2 (6 bases). This CDR3 comprises 15 residues. Germline CDR1 is LGHNA and CDR2 is YNFKEQ. The V gene lost 4 bases and the J gene lost 2 bases, with 13 bases spanning the gap. CDR3 nucleotide sequence: TGTGCCAGCAGCCCTAGAGCGGGTTTCACAGATACGCAGTATTTT. It encodes CASSPRAGFTDTQYF.

The chain has TRBV14 and TRBJ1-6; TRBD1 matches 9 bases. Unmatched junction bases numbered 3, after V lost 4 bases and J lost 5 bases. Germline V CDR1 and CDR2: SGHDN, FVKESK. The CDR3 loop spans 15 amino acids. For the CDR3, the DNA is TGTGCCAGCAGCCGACGACAGGGGGATAATTCACCCCTCCACTTT. Protein product: CASSRRQGDNSPLHF.

This chain connects TRBV7-8 to TRBJ1-4; 7 positions match TRBD1. V shed 8 bases and J 8 bases; nucleotides not matched to a gene: 14. The CDR3 has 15 residues. CDR1 and CDR2 from the germline V gene are SGHVS and FQNEAQ. The CDR3 loop is CASGRRGRIGEKLFF. CDR3 bases: TGTGCCAGCGGGCGAAGGGGGCGGATAGGGGAAAAACTGTTTTTT.

This rearrangement joins TRBV28 to TRBJ1-1; 9 bases map to TRBD1. The V segment lost 5 bases and the J segment 5 bases; nucleotides outside the gene matches: 6. The CDR3 has 14 amino acids. The germline gives CDR1 MDHEN, CDR2 SYDVKM. DNA for the CDR3: TGTGCCAGCAGTGAGACAGGGGGATGGACTGAAGCTTTCTTT. It yields the protein CASSETGGWTEAFF.

The chain is built from TRBV4-1 and TRBJ1-5; no firm D call. CDR3 length: 14 residues. V was trimmed by 1 base and J by 5 bases, leaving 9 bases between them. Germline assignment: CDR1 MGHRA and CDR2 YSYEKL. The CDR3 is CASSQAHQDQPQHF. CDR3 in DNA: TGCGCCAGCAGCCAAGCACACCAGGATCAGCCCCAGCATTTT.

V and J are TRBV13 and TRBJ1-1; D uncertain. The germline CDR1 and CDR2 sequences are PRHDT and FYEKMQ (reference sequence). The CDR3 is made up of 13 amino acids. Trimming cost V 5 bases and J 3 bases, with 10 bases left between them. The CDR3 is CASSPGAHTEAFF. CDR3 bases: TGTGCCAGCAGCCCCGGAGCCCACACTGAAGCTTTCTTT.

This clone occurred once. V and J are TRBV6-2 or TRBV6-3 and TRBJ1-2, with 9 bases lining up with TRBD1. CDR3 length: 15 residues. CDR1 is MNHEY and CDR2 is SVGEGT in the germline V gene. The V and J ends lost 0 bases and 4 bases, in that order; junction bases with no gene match: 3. Here the CDR3 reads CASSYSTGGIYGYTF. The DNA of the CDR3 is TGTGCCAGCAGTTACTCGACAGGGGGGATCTATGGCTACACCTTC.

This clone was detected only a few times. The rearrangement links TRBV10-3 to TRBJ1-4; D might be TRBD1 (5 bases). From germline, CDR1 is ENHRY and CDR2 SYGVKD. With 6 bases removed from V and 4 bases from J, the gap between germline ends came to 12 bases. This CDR3 has 14 residues. The CDR3 sequence: CAISERGVNEKLFF. CDR3 nucleotide sequence: TGTGCCATCAGCGAGCGGGGGGTTAATGAAAAACTGTTTTTT.

V gene TRBV28 combines with J gene TRBJ2-5; 7 bases line up with TRBD2. Germline V CDR1 and CDR2: MDHEN, SYDVKM. With 4 bases clipped from V and 5 bases from J, the junction kept 4 bases outside the gene matches. The CDR3 has 13 residues. CDR3 DNA: TGTGCCAGCAGTTGGGGGGGGGTGGAGACCCAGTACTTC. Encoded protein: CASSWGGVETQYF.

The V and J genes are TRBV28 and TRBJ2-1; TRBD2 matches 11 bases. The V gene's germline CDR1 is MDHEN and CDR2 SYDVKM. Unmatched junction bases numbered 4, after V lost 7 bases and J lost 5 bases. This CDR3 has 14 amino acids. CDR3 nucleotide sequence: TGTGCCAGCAAAGATAGCGGGGGGGACAATGAGCAGTTCTTC. Encoded protein: CASKDSGGDNEQFF.

In its sample, this clone was seen a few times. The chain uses TRBV7-2 and TRBJ2-2, with D possibly being TRBD2 (5 bases). The CDR3 totals 16 residues. V was clipped by 1 base and J by 2 bases, with 11 bases between them. Germline CDR1 SGHTA, CDR2 FQGNSA. Written as DNA, the CDR3 is TGTGCCAGCAGCTTAGTATCCAGGACTAACACCGGGGAGCTGTTTTTT. This sequence encodes CASSLVSRTNTGELFF.

V is TRBV11-2 and J is TRBJ2-7; possible D gene TRBD2, 5 bases. The germline V and J ends were trimmed by 8 bases and 4 bases, with 18 bases remaining between them. The CDR3 runs to 14 residues. Germline V gene lookup returns CDR1 SGHAT and CDR2 FQNNGV. The CDR3 region is CASRPGNVAYEQYF. DNA for the CDR3: TGTGCCAGCCGTCCCGGGAACGTCGCTTACGAGCAGTACTTC.

V gene TRBV7-2 combines with J gene TRBJ1-2; a possible D gene is TRBD1 (5 bases). V lost 2 bases and J lost 2, with 12 bases in between. Germline loops: CDR1 SGHTA, CDR2 FQGNSA. The CDR3 runs to 15 residues. CDR3: CASSLMVGRNYGYTF. The CDR3 nucleotides are TGTGCCAGCAGCTTAATGGTGGGGCGGAACTATGGCTACACCTTC.

V and J are TRBV6-1 and TRBJ1-5; D unclear. V shed 1 base and J shed 4 bases, with 11 bases lying between them. The germline V gene has CDR1 MNHNS and CDR2 SASEGT. The CDR3 runs to 15 residues. The CDR3 is CASSEGSVDNQPQHF. Written as DNA, the CDR3 is TGTGCCAGCAGTGAAGGGTCGGTCGATAATCAGCCCCAGCATTTT.

V usage is TRBV27 and J usage is TRBJ1-1; D unclear. The V end was cut by 2 bases, the J end by 4 bases, with 11 bases between. CDR3 length equals 14 residues. Germline CDR1 is MNHEY and CDR2 is SMNVEV (reference sequence). CDR3 residues: CASSLDAVSTEAFF. The CDR3 nucleotides are TGTGCCAGCAGTTTAGATGCGGTTAGCACTGAAGCTTTCTTT.

There are a few counts of this clone. The chain carries TRBV19 and TRBJ2-1; 9 bases match TRBD1. Germline V gene lookup returns CDR1 LNHDA and CDR2 SQIVND (reference sequence). J was trimmed by 8 bases and V by 3 bases; bases with no gene match: 5. This CDR3 is built from 14 residues. The CDR3 DNA sequence: TGTGCCAGTAGTATCGGGACAGGGCTCTATGAGCAGTTCTTC. This gives the protein CASSIGTGLYEQFF.